These T cell receptor beta chains were read from a single sample in a study of CD8 T cells in Susac syndrome. MiXCR, run by TCRdb on the immunoSEQ multiplex PCR reads, gives a single entry per CDR3 protein. The sample lists tens of thousands of distinct CDR3 sequences; approximately 96% were seen once. The material sequenced was CD8+ T cells from PBMCs. Every receptor here comes from a human donor with Susac syndrome. CDR3s leave out the opening cysteine and the closing phenylalanine or tryptophan. D genes are given only for firm matches.

d_gene	v_gene	CDR3aa
TRBD1	TRBV6-4	ASSDSRRGGNQPQH
NA	TRBV20-1	SARGGWVQETQY
NA	TRBV7-9	ASTFSGPQDEQY
NA	TRBV29-1	SVDEGQIEAF
NA	TRBV6-2/TRBV6-3	ASGETGGYGYT
NA	TRBV20-1	SCGGEEQF
NA	TRBV23-1	ASSQSKGTPVSEQY
NA	TRBV15	ATSRVNSYEQY
TRBD1	TRBV20-1	SARPGQGAYEQY
NA	TRBV6-2/TRBV6-3	ASSYSGAGDLYEQY
TRBD2	TRBV5-4	ASSASGEPGDTQY
NA	TRBV4-1	ASSPTRNYEQY
TRBD1	TRBV9	ASSDSGTGETQY
TRBD1	TRBV7-2	ASSAGTGGVGQPQH
NA	TRBV30	AWSQGVTSNQPQH
NA	TRBV12-3/TRBV12-4	ASMGDEAF
NA	TRBV5-1	ASSLGVDNYEQY
NA	TRBV4-3	ASSGARGTEAF
TRBD2	TRBV4-1	ASSPAMASGGGTDTQY
NA	TRBV9	ASSDSQGTLYNEQF
NA	TRBV3-1	ASSRATLEQY
TRBD1	TRBV23-1	ASTKGTGVAKNIQY
TRBD1	TRBV6-5	ASSYTGTVNTEAF
NA	TRBV28	ASSARGLGGSPLH
TRBD1	TRBV29-1	SVGTTRQGSDTQY
NA	TRBV6-1	ASSETHHTGNTEAF
TRBD1	TRBV7-2	ASSLGTQGAHGYT
NA	TRBV9	ASSVGSYTEAF
NA	TRBV7-6	ASSPGLRIIADTQY
TRBD2	TRBV7-9	ASSSPPGTSGVEQY
NA	TRBV7-3	ASSLFKGPVNVLT
NA	TRBV19	AAGTRAIMSYT
NA	TRBV30	AWSVRGVANTGELF
NA	TRBV5-4	ASSADLQRPNYGYT
NA	TRBV9	ASSVGDEKLF
TRBD2	TRBV15	ATSPAAGDTNYNEQF
NA	TRBV30	AWSGRGLTEAF
NA	TRBV6-2/TRBV6-3	ATGATGELF
NA	TRBV20-1	SASGASYEQY
TRBD1	TRBV12-3/TRBV12-4	ASTLKLPGQGVYEQY
NA	TRBV7-8	ASSLEDTSNTEAF
NA	TRBV7-2	ASRKDSETDTQY
NA	TRBV7-8	ASSLGGRAF
NA	TRBV20-1	SARESLAHYEQY
NA	TRBV29-1	SAPEPFSNYGYT
NA	TRBV7-9	ASSLEGATNEKLF
NA	TRBV30	AWSPVGFSTDTQY
NA	TRBV4-3	ASSQGATGDLTYEQY
NA	TRBV7-2	ASSPGTLNTEAF
TRBD2	TRBV7-9	ASSVTSGGANEQF
NA	TRBV27	ASRTTRHEQF
TRBD2	TRBV12-5	ASGFRASGGPDNEQF